Listed here is a single T cell receptor (beta chain). Profiling relied on immunoSEQ multiplex PCR, and the TCRdb table lists in-frame clones only, not all of them. The sample lists around 140,000 clones; roughly 92% were seen once. V was pared by 7 bases and J by 5 bases, with 19 bases between. Per the germline V gene, CDR1 is SQVTM and CDR2 is ANQGSEA. The CDR3 runs to 14 residues. This sample was included in a study of control samples from healthy donors and cancer patients. The sample was blood. The chain carries TRBV29-1 and TRBJ2-3; a weak D match, TRBD2 (6 bases). The TCR comes from a man between 35 and 55 years old in good health. CDR3 sequence: CSAARRSGGDTQYF. The CDR3 DNA follows: TGCAGCGCCGCCCGCAGATCCGGGGGAGATACGCAGTATTTT.